This passage covers 30 T cell receptor beta chains from one sample sequenced in a study of tumor-infiltrating lymphocytes in primary liver carcinoma. Priming with a constant-region primer yielded TCR beta cDNA from around 540 ng total RNA. Slightly modified ARM-PCR, run as three nested multiplex PCR rounds, produced the TCR beta libraries. PCR rounds one and two used TRBV1-TRBV30 forward primers with a C-beta reverse primer for 10 cycles each. TCRdb ran MiXCR on the multiplex PCR reads and lists one entry per CDR3 protein. The repertoire holds nearly 50,000 distinct CDR3 sequences, 70% to 80% seen once, with around 30% in the top ten. Between about 19 and 34 mg of unsorted bulk tissue served as the source from which RNA and DNA were co-extracted. Sample: liver tumor tissue from sampling region 3. Documented subset: tumor region T3, left-lateral pole. These receptor sequences come from a man in his forties with primary liver carcinoma and hepatitis B virus infection.

Worth noting for this clonotype: Relative to the germline gene, one junction end is altered; a read error may explain this. CDR3 protein: CASTLYPEGPTQETQCF. The CDR3 DNA follows: TGTGCCAGCACTTTATACCCAGAGGGACCGACCCAAGAGACCCAGTGCTTC. The chain combines TRBV28 with TRBJ2-5; D is perhaps TRBD1 or TRBD2 (5 bases each). From germline, CDR1 is MDHEN and CDR2 SYDVKM. This CDR3 spans 17 amino acids.

As concerns this clonotype: Relative to the germline gene, one junction end is altered; a read error may explain this. CDR3 nucleotides: TGTGCCAGCAGCTCTCCCGGGGGGGGGAATGAGCAGTTGTTC. Its translation: CASSSPGGGNEQLF. This chain uses TRBV11-2 with TRBJ2-1, with TRBD2 matching 8 bases. The CDR3 loop spans 14 amino acids. Germline V gene data show CDR1 as SGHAT and CDR2 as FQNNGV. The variable domain in full, completed from reference TRBV11-2 and TRBJ2-1, reads EAGVAQSPRYKIIEKRQSVAFWCNPISGHATLYWYQQILGQGPKLLIQFQNNGVVDDSQLPKDRFSAERLKGVDSTLKIQPAKLEDSAVYLCASSSPGGGNEQLFGPGTRLTVL.

A word on this clonotype: This clone may be a read error of a much larger clone one base away. This rearrangement joins TRBV10-3 to TRBJ2-7; 11 nucleotides align to TRBD2. The CDR3 totals 15 residues. From germline, CDR1 is ENHRY and CDR2 SYGVKD. The CDR3 DNA reads as TGTGCCATCAGGGAAGGGACTAGCGGAACCTACGAGCGGTACTTC. It is translated as CAIREGTSGTYERYF.

On this clonotype itself: A much more abundant neighbour one base away suggests this may be a read error. The V gene is TRBV7-9, the J gene TRBJ2-5; 7 bases are a match to TRBD1. The germline V gene encodes CDR1 SEHNR and CDR2 FQNEAQ (reference sequence). V shed 3 bases, J shed 4 bases, and the junction held 8 bases outside the gene matches. The length of the CDR3 is 15 residues. The CDR3 reads CASSFVVGGGETQYF. The CDR3 region has the DNA TGTGCCAGCAGCTTTGTAGTAGGGGGCGGAGAGACCCAGTACTTC.

In nucleotides, the CDR3 is TGTGCCAGCAGTCTAGCGAATCAAGAGACCCAGTACTTC. This encodes CASSLANQETQYF. The V and J genes are TRBV2 and TRBJ2-5; D might be TRBD2 (6 bases). The CDR3 consists of 13 residues. V lost 5 bases and J 2 bases, leaving 9 bases between the germline ends. Germline V lookup: CDR1 SNHLY, CDR2 FYNNEI. Complete variable domain (other parts from reference TRBV2 and TRBJ2-5): EPEVTQTPSHQVTQMGQEVILRCVPISNHLYFYWYRQILGQKVEFLVSFYNNEISEKSEIFDDQFSVERPDGSNFTLKIRSTKLEDSAMYFCASSLANQETQYFGPGTRLLVL.

On this clonotype: At one of its ends the junction is not consistent with the germline gene, which may arise from a read error. This chain connects TRBV29-1 to TRBJ2-6, with D perhaps TRBD1 (6 bases). CDR1 SQVTM and CDR2 ANQGSEA come from the germline V gene. CDR3 length: 13 amino acids. CDR3 amino acids: CSVITGRANVLTF. For the CDR3, the DNA is TGTAGCGTGATAACAGGGAGGGCCAACGTCCTGACTTTC.

This clonotype has a count of ten or more. J is TRBJ1-5 and V is TRBV6-6; TRBD1 matches at 8 bases. Trimming took 6 bases from V and 7 from J; bases not matched to a gene: 8. The CDR3 sequence is 14 residues long. Germline loops: CDR1 MNHNY, CDR2 SVGAGI (reference sequence). The CDR3 spells CASRGTGPRQPQHF. The CDR3 DNA reads TGTGCCAGCAGGGGGACAGGCCCTAGACAGCCCCAGCATTTT.

On this clonotype itself: A read error may produce the germline difference seen at one junction end. The rearrangement joins TRBV5-8 to TRBJ1-5; 8 bases agree with TRBD1. Germline V gives CDR1 SGHTS, CDR2 YDEGEE. This CDR3 is 13 amino acids long. The CDR3 loop reads CASSTDRGQPQHF. CDR3 DNA: TGTGCCAGCAGCACTGACAGGGGTCAGCCCCAACATTTT.

As regards this clonotype: This CDR3 fails to terminate in the conserved phenylalanine or tryptophan, so it likely reflects a read error. CDR3 sequence (DNA): TGCAGCTACGTTCTTGACCAAACCGGGGAGCTGTTTTCT. Encoded protein: CSYVLDQTGELFS. The chain joins TRBV29-1 to TRBJ2-2, with D hard to call. Germline CDR1 reads SQVTM; CDR2 reads ANQGSEA. There are 13 residues in the CDR3. Trimming pared 8 bases from V and 5 bases from J, leaving 15 bases between.

About this clonotype itself: This is likely a read error, given that the CDR3 carries no conserved phenylalanine or tryptophan at its end. No DNA is shown, since the ends of the CDR3 on it are uncertain; the CDR3 is the one TCRdb lists. The chain employs TRBV10-3 and TRBJ2-5. The CDR3 has 12 residues if both end residues are counted. Per the germline V gene, CDR1 is ENHRY and CDR2 is SYGVKD. Here the CDR3 reads CAISLDKQTQHL.

On this clonotype itself: The junction departs from germline at one end; a sequencing error may be responsible. CDR3 coding DNA: TGTGCCAGCAGCCCATCTGTGGGAATAACCTACAAGCAGTACTTC. As protein: CASSPSVGITYKQYF. The chain has TRBV11-2 and TRBJ2-7; D is undetermined. This CDR3 contains 15 residues. Germline V lookup: CDR1 SGHAT, CDR2 FQNNGV.

As for this clonotype: One junction end does not reproduce the germline sequence, and a read error may be involved. The chain joins TRBV4-2 to TRBJ1-3; the D gene is possibly TRBD1 (6 bases). CDR3 size: 15 residues. Germline V gene data show CDR1 as LGHNA and CDR2 as YNFKEQ. The CDR3: CVSSQEDRAGYTIYF. The CDR3 coding sequence is TGTGTCAGCAGCCAAGAGGACAGAGCTGGATACACCATATATTTT.

This clonotype showed up just once. A junction boundary mismatches the germline segment, possibly from a read error. The rearrangement joins TRBV12-3 or TRBV12-4 to TRBJ2-7; tentatively, D is TRBD1 (6 bases). CDR3 length: 12 residues. The CDR3 is CASTLQGYEQCF. The CDR3 DNA is TGTGCCAGCACACTACAGGGCTACGAGCAGTGCTTC.

The chain recombines TRBV6-5 with TRBJ2-1; possibly TRBD2 for D (6 bases). The ends were cut back, 10 bases at V and 4 bases at J, with 23 bases in the middle. The CDR3 runs to 16 residues. Germline V CDR1 and CDR2: MNHEY, SVGAGI. The CDR3 loop reads CATSPRGRLGYNEQFF. In DNA, the CDR3 is TGTGCCACTAGCCCGCGGGGAAGGCTCGGGTACAATGAGCAGTTCTTC.

The rearrangement uses TRBV4-1 and TRBJ2-1, with 14 bases that match TRBD2. J gave up 7 bases and V 8 bases, and 22 bases lay outside the gene matches. Germline loops: CDR1 MGHRA, CDR2 YSYEKL. The CDR3 totals 20 residues. The CDR3 loop reads CASGSSDSGLAGGPGNEQFF. CDR3 in DNA: TGCGCCAGCGGCTCCTCAGACAGCGGACTAGCGGGAGGACCGGGAAATGAGCAGTTCTTC.

The V call is TRBV12-3 or TRBV12-4, the J call TRBJ2-7; 9 bases map to TRBD1. The V and J ends lost 9 bases and 4 bases, in that order; junction bases with no gene match: 13. This CDR3 comprises 15 residues. The CDR3 region is CASLGTGTGRYEQYF. The CDR3 region has the DNA TGTGCCAGTTTAGGAACCGGGACAGGGAGATACGAGCAGTACTTC.

In regard to this clonotype: This likely comes from a read error, as the CDR3 has no conserved phenylalanine or tryptophan at its end. Because the CDR3's place on the DNA is in doubt, the DNA is left out and the CDR3 is given as listed by TCRdb. The chain employs TRBV28 and TRBJ1-5; the D segment call TRBD1 is taken from the table without a DNA check. Germline V CDR1 and CDR2: MDHEN, SYDVKM. A total of 13 residues make up the CDR3, ends included. The CDR3: CASRGNSNRPQHS.

Comments on this clonotype: Germline is not matched at one junction end, which may reflect a read error. The V call is TRBV6-6, the J call TRBJ1-5, with D possibly TRBD1 on 5 matching bases. CDR1 and CDR2 (germline): MNHNY, SVGAGI (reference sequence). The CDR3 length is 18 residues. CDR3 coding DNA: TGTGCCAGCAGGCGGGATGGCAGGGCATATACAGGCAATCAGCCCCACCATTTT. Translation gives CASRRDGRAYTGNQPHHF.

CDR3 sequence (DNA): TGTGCCAGTAGACGAGAAACTGGTTACGAGCAGTACTTC. This encodes CASRRETGYEQYF. V and J are TRBV6-6 and TRBJ2-7, with D uncertain. CDR1 is MNHNY, CDR2 SVGAGI, per germline (reference sequence). V lost 9 bases to trimming and J lost 4 bases, with 16 bases between them. The CDR3 is 13 residues long.

This clonotype was recorded once. The V gene is TRBV9, the J gene TRBJ2-1; D unresolved. CDR1 SGDLS and CDR2 YYNGEE come from the germline V gene. V was cut by 0 bases and J by 8 bases, with 12 bases left in between. The CDR3 loop spans 14 amino acids. This CDR3 reads CASSVDYGYDEQFF. The CDR3 nucleotides read TGTGCCAGCAGCGTAGACTATGGTTACGATGAGCAGTTCTTC.

To note about this clonotype: A junction boundary mismatches the germline segment, possibly from a read error. The chain recombines TRBV2 with TRBJ2-7; 9 bases line up with TRBD1. The CDR3 totals 14 residues. CDR1 SNHLY and CDR2 FYNNEI come from the germline V gene. CDR3 region: CDSSGTGLLYEQYF. The CDR3 DNA is TGTGACAGCAGTGGGACAGGGCTCCTCTACGAGCAGTACTTC. Variable domain in full (rest from reference TRBV2 and TRBJ2-7): EPEVTQTPSHQVTQMGQEVILRCVPISNHLYFYWYRQILGQKVEFLVSFYNNEISEKSEIFDDQFSVERPDGSNFTLKIRSTKLEDSAMYFCDSSGTGLLYEQYFGPGTRLTVT.

About this clonotype: One end of the junction does not line up with germline, which may come from a read error. This chain connects TRBV11-2 to TRBJ1-2, with a tentative D call TRBD1 (5 bases). This CDR3 is 14 amino acids long. Germline-derived CDR1 and CDR2 are SGHAT and FQNNGV. The CDR3 nucleotides read TGTGCTAGCAGCCCAGCCCTCAGGGACTATGGCTACACCTTC. This codes for CASSPALRDYGYTF. The whole variable domain, filled in from reference TRBV11-2 and TRBJ1-2, reads EAGVAQSPRYKIIEKRQSVAFWCNPISGHATLYWYQQILGQGPKLLIQFQNNGVVDDSQLPKDRFSAERLKGVDSTLKIQPAKLEDSAVYLCASSPALRDYGYTFGSGTRLTVV.

This clonotype came up many times. V gene TRBV7-9 combines with J gene TRBJ2-7, with TRBD1 matching 7 bases. This CDR3 is built from 12 residues. Germline trimming cut 5 bases from V and 5 bases from J; bases unmatched to any gene: 3. Germline V gene data show CDR1 as SEHNR and CDR2 as FQNEAQ (reference sequence). Here the CDR3 reads CASSRTGDEQYF. Here the CDR3 DNA reads TGTGCCAGCAGCCGGACAGGAGACGAGCAGTACTTC.

In regard to this clonotype: Mismatch with germline at one junction end may stem from a read error. V usage is TRBV12-3 or TRBV12-4 and J usage is TRBJ2-5, with 7 bases lining up with TRBD2. The CDR3 length is 11 residues. The CDR3 spells CASSSGTNAFF. CDR3 nucleotide sequence: TGTGCCAGCAGTTCTGGGACTAACGCCTTCTTC.

To note about this clonotype: Since the CDR3 does not end with the conserved phenylalanine or tryptophan, this likely comes from a read error. V gene TRBV10-2 combines with J gene TRBJ2-1; no reliable D call. The V gene lost 6 bases and the J gene lost 7 bases, with 19 bases spanning the gap. The CDR3 totals 15 residues. The germline V gene encodes CDR1 WSHSY and CDR2 SAAADI. The CDR3 here is CASSRYSRTSNEQFL. For the CDR3, the DNA is TGCGCCAGCAGCCGATATTCCAGAACCTCGAATGAGCAGTTCCTC.

On this clonotype itself: It is likely a read error, because the conserved phenylalanine at the end of the CDR3 is missing. The chain joins TRBV28 to TRBJ1-1; a possible D gene is TRBD1 (6 bases). Germline V lookup: CDR1 MDHEN, CDR2 SYDVKM. CDR3 length: 18 amino acids. The chain's CDR3 is CVSSFLMLPWGANTEAFS. Written as DNA, the CDR3 is TGTGTCAGCAGTTTCCTTATGCTCCCGTGGGGGGCAAACACTGAAGCTTTCTCT.

About this clonotype itself: At one end, the junction sequence differs from germline, possibly due to a read error. The chain uses TRBV7-8 and TRBJ2-2; maybe TRBD2 (5 bases). CDR1 is SGHVS and CDR2 is FQNEAQ in the germline V gene. This CDR3 is built from 14 residues. The CDR3 sequence is CANSLTPNTGELFF. CDR3 coding DNA: TGTGCCAACAGCTTAACTCCAAACACCGGGGAACTGTTTTTT.

Of note for this clonotype: Its ends do not fully match the called genes, so a read error is possible. The J gene is TRBJ2-5, the V gene TRBV11-2; TRBD2 is a possible D gene (6 bases). Germline lookup yields CDR1 SGHAT and CDR2 FQNNGV. The CDR3 length is 16 residues. Here the CDR3 reads CASRSRDSAHPETQYF. CDR3 nucleotide sequence: TGTGCTAGCAGATCCCGGGACTCGGCCCACCCAGAGACTCAGTACTTC.

As regards this clonotype: The germline gene is not matched at one end of the junction; a read error may be the cause. This chain uses TRBV6-1 with TRBJ1-1; no definite D call. The germline CDR1 and CDR2 sequences are MNHNS and SASEGT. CDR3 length equals 12 residues. CDR3: CVSSAVNTEAFF. For the CDR3, the DNA is TGTGTCAGCAGTGCTGTAAACACTGAAGCTTTCTTT.

The rearrangement links TRBV29-1 to TRBJ2-1, with D uncertain. The J call is in doubt because the DNA end fits TRBJ2-7 better. Germline V CDR1 and CDR2: SQVTM, ANQGSEA. CDR3 length: 11 amino acids. The CDR3 coding sequence is TGCAGCCCCCGGTTAGACAATGAGCAGTACTTC. Protein sequence: CSPRLDNEQYF.